Shown below are 10 T cell receptor beta chains from a single sample sequenced in a study of cytomegalovirus exposure and HLA in healthy donors. Use of 60 Vbeta and 13 Jbeta primers characterized the PCR. Sequencing was performed with immunoSEQ multiplex PCR; in TCRdb, only in-frame clones are kept and a portion is missing. The sample lists a few hundred thousand clones; approximately 80% were seen once. The sequenced sample was PBMCs. The origin of the receptors is a man aged 25 to 40 in good health and CMV-seronegative.

The chain recombines TRBV28 with TRBJ2-1; 9 nucleotides align to TRBD2. This CDR3 is built from 15 residues. J was trimmed by 6 bases and V by 3 bases; bases with no gene match: 6. Looked up from germline, CDR1 is MDHEN and CDR2 is SYDVKM. The CDR3 region has the DNA TGTGCCAGCAGTTTGGGGGGTAGCGGGGGCAATGAGCAGTTCTTC. Translation: CASSLGGSGGNEQFF.

A few counts support this clone. This chain joins TRBV11-3 and TRBJ2-2; D may be TRBD2 (6 bases). The germline V gene encodes CDR1 SGHNT and CDR2 YENEEA. The CDR3 consists of 16 residues. Trimming took off 0 bases at V and 5 bases at J, with 13 bases between the two ends. CDR3 in amino acids: CASSLDLPGRTGELFF. In nucleotides, the CDR3 is TGTGCCAGCAGCTTAGATCTTCCAGGGAGGACCGGGGAGCTGTTTTTT.

CDR3 coding DNA: TGTGCCAGCAGGTTGGACAGTGCTGAGTACTTC. It codes for CASRLDSAEYF. V gene TRBV2 combines with J gene TRBJ2-4; TRBD1 is a possible D gene (6 bases). V was trimmed by 6 bases and J by 14 bases, leaving 14 bases between them. CDR1 and CDR2 from the germline V gene are SNHLY and FYNNEI. CDR3 length: 11 amino acids.

The chain links TRBV5-6 to TRBJ1-4, with TRBD1 matching 8 bases. J was trimmed by 7 bases and V by 3 bases; bases with no gene match: 8. Germline V gives CDR1 SGHDT, CDR2 YYEEEE. The CDR3 totals 15 residues. CDR3 sequence: CASSWGDRRSEKLFF. CDR3 nucleotide sequence: TGTGCCAGCAGCTGGGGGGACAGGCGGAGTGAAAAACTGTTTTTT.

This chain links TRBV27 with TRBJ2-7, with a tentative D call TRBD1 (6 bases). Trimming took off 3 bases at V and 3 bases at J, with 9 bases between the two ends. This CDR3 is 13 amino acids long. From germline, CDR1 is MNHEY and CDR2 SMNVEV (reference sequence). The CDR3 DNA is TGTGCCAGCAGTTTGGGCAGGGGCTACGAGCAGTACTTC. Its translation is CASSLGRGYEQYF.

This clone was detected a few times. The V gene is TRBV4-3, the J gene TRBJ1-5, with TRBD1 as a possible D gene (6 bases). Germline V gene sequence: CDR1 LGHNA, CDR2 YSLEER. CDR3 length: 14 amino acids. V lost 2 bases to trimming and J lost 10 bases, with 15 bases between them. The CDR3 DNA reads as TGCGCCAGCAGCCAATACCCCCTCAGGGGACCCCAGCATTTT. As protein: CASSQYPLRGPQHF.

The chain links TRBV6-1 to TRBJ1-1; 7 bases match TRBD1. The CDR3 loop spans 15 amino acids. Germline V gene sequence: CDR1 MNHNS, CDR2 SASEGT. V lost 1 base to trimming and J lost 1 base; unmatched junction nucleotides: 3. For the CDR3, the DNA is TGTGCCAGCAGTGAAGACGAGGGGGCGAACACTGAAGCTTTCTTT. Translation: CASSEDEGANTEAFF.

V and J are TRBV7-2 and TRBJ2-3; 7 nucleotides agree with TRBD1. This CDR3 is built from 14 residues. V lost 6 bases and J lost 1; bases outside the gene matches: 4. From germline, CDR1 is SGHTA and CDR2 FQGNSA. The CDR3 spells CASRTGLGTDTQYF. DNA for the CDR3: TGTGCCAGCAGGACAGGGTTGGGCACAGATACGCAGTATTTT.

This clone showed up just a few times. The gene calls are TRBV29-1 and TRBJ1-2; possible D gene TRBD1, 5 bases. The CDR3 has 13 amino acids. V was pared by 7 bases and J by 4 bases, with 16 bases between. From germline, CDR1 is SQVTM and CDR2 ANQGSEA. CDR3 DNA: TGCAGCGCCCGGTATGCGGGACCCTATGGCTACACCTTC. Encoded protein: CSARYAGPYGYTF.

The genes are TRBV10-1 and TRBJ1-6; TRBD1 might be the D (6 bases). Germline V CDR1 and CDR2: WNHNN, SYGVQD (reference sequence). The ends were cut back, 2 bases at V and 8 bases at J, with 13 bases in the middle. The CDR3 is made up of 15 amino acids. The CDR3 region has the DNA TGCGCCAGCAGTGAGCCGACAGGACCATATTCACCCCTCCACTTT. This encodes CASSEPTGPYSPLHF.